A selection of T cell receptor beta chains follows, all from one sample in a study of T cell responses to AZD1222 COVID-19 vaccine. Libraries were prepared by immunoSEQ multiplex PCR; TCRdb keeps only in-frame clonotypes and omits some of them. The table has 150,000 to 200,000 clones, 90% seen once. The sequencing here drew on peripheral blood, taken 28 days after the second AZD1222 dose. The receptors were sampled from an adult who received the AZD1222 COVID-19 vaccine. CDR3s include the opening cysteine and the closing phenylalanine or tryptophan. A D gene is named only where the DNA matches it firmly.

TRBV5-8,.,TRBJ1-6,CASSFTLGQSSSSPLHF
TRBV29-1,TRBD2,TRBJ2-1,CSVVAGASSNEQFF
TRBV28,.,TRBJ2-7,CASSTVPRQQYF
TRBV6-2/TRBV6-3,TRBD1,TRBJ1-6,CASSSGQGSPLHF
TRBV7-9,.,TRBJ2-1,CASSLGQVRFNEQFF
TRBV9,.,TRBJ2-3,CASSATLQERTDTQYF
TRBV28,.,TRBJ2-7,CASSFSAGRLYEQYF
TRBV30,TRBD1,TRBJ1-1,CAWAARGRGNTEAFF
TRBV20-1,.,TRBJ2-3,CSASDGILIDSTDTQYF
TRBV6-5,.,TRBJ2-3,CATRDGSTDTQYF
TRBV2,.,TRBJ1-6,CASSDRGGSPLHF
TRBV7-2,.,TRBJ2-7,CASREGGTGTYEQYF
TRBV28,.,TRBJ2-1,CASSLSPGLGSSYNEQFF
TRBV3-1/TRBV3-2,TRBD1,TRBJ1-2,CASSQEGQSYGYTF
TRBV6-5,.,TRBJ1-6,CASSLFGNSPLHF
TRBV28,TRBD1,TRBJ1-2,CASSPGQGALGYTF
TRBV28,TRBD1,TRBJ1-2,CATDRVYGYTF
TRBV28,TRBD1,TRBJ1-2,CASRLGGQRLTNYGYTF
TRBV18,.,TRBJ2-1,CASSPEGEQFF
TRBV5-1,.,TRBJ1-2,CASSFAGVEGYTF
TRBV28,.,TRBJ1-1,CASSPRRGNTEAFF
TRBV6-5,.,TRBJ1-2,CASSYSTAQNYGYTF
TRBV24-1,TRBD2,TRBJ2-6,CATSDPLAGASGANVLTF
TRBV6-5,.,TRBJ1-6,CASSYDQGRSPLHF
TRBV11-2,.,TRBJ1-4,CASSRGGHEKLFF
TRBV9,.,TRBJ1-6,CASSGGYFNSPLHF
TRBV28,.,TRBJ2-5,CASTYRGLETQYF
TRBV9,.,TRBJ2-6,CASSFRGSGANVLTF
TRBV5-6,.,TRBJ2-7,CASSFGEPYEQYF
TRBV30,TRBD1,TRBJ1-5,CAWRLTGQVGTFSNQPQHF
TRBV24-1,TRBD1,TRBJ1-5,CATSDGDRGNFQPQHF
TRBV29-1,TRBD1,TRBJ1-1,CSVDLRTGGTEAFF
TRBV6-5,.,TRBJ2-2,CASRDTGNTGELFF
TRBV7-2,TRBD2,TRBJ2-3,CASSSLNGGDTQYF
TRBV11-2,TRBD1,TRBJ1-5,CASSQDRGPQPQHF
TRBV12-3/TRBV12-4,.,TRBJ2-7,CASSQDSYEQYF
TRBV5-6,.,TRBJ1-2,CASSSNYGYTF
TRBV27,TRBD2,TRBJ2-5,CASSESRAGGETQYF
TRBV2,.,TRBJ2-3,CASPHRESTDTQYF
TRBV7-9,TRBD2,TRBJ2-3,CASGDLAGAGDTQYF
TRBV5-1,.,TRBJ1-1,CASSFEGNTEAFF
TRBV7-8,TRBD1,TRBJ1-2,CASSSFFGTDYGYTF
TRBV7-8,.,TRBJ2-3,CASSLATGDTQYF
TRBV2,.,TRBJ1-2,CASSEEGSYGYTF
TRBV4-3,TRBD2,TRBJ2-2,CASRVAGRATGELFF